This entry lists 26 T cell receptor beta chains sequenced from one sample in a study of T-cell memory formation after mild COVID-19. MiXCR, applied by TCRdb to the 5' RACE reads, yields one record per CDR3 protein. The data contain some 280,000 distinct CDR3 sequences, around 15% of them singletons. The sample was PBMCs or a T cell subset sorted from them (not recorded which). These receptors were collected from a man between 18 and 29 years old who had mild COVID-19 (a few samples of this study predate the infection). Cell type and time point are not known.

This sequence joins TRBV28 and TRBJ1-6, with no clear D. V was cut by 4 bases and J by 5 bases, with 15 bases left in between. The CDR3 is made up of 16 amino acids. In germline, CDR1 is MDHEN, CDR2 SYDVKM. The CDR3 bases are TGTGCCAGCAGTTCACTTATTTCCCTTAATAATTCACCCCTCCACTTT. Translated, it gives CASSSLISLNNSPLHF. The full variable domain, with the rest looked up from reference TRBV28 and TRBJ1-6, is DVKVTQSSRYLVKRTGEKVFLECVQDMDHENMFWYRQDPGLGLRLIYFSYDVKMKEKGDIPEGYSVSREKKERFSLILESASTNQTSMYLCASSSLISLNNSPLHFGNGTRLTVT.

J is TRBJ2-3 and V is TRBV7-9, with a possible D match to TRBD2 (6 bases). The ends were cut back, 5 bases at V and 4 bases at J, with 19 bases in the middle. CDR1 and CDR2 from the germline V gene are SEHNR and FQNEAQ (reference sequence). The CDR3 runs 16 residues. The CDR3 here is CASSARAGGSPDTQYF. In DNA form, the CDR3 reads TGTGCCAGCAGCGCCCGTGCTGGAGGGTCTCCAGATACGCAGTATTTT.

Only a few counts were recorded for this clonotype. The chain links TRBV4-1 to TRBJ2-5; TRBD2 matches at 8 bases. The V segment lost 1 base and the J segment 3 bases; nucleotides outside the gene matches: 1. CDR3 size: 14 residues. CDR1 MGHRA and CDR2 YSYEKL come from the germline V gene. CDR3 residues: CASSQALAEETQYF. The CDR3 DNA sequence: TGCGCCAGCAGCCAAGCACTAGCGGAAGAGACCCAGTACTTC.

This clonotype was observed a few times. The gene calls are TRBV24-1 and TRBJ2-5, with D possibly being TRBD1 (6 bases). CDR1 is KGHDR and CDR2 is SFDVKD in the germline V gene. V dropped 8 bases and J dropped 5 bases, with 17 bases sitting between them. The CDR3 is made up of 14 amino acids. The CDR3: CATTPPGVGETQYF. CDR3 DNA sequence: TGTGCCACCACCCCCCCAGGGGTCGGGGAGACCCAGTACTTC.

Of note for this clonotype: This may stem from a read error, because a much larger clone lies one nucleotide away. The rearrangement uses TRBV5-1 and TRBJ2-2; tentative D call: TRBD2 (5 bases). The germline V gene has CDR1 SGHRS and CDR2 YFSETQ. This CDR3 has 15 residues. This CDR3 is CASRLAGSRVGELFF. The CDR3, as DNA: TGCGCCAGCAGATTGGCGGGTAGCAGAGTCGGGGAGCTGTTTTTT.

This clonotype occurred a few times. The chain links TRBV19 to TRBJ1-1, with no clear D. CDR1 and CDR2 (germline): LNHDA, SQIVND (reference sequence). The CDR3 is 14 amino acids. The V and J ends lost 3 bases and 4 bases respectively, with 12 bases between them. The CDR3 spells CASSIGQKLTEAFF. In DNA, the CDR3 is TGTGCCAGTAGTATCGGTCAAAAACTCACTGAAGCTTTCTTT.

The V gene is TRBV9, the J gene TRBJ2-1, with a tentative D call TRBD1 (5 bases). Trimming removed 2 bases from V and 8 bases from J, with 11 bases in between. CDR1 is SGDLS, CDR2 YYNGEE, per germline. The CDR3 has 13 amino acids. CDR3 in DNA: TGTGCCAGCAGCGTTTCAGGGTCCCATGAGCAGTTCTTC. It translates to CASSVSGSHEQFF.

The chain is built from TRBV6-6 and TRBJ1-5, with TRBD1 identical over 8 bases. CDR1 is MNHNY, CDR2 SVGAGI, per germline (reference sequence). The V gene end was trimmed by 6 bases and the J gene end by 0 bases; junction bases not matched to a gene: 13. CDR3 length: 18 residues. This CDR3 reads CASRVLGTGAYSNQPQHF. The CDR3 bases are TGTGCCAGCAGGGTGCTCGGGACAGGAGCTTATAGCAATCAGCCCCAGCATTTT.

CDR3 in DNA: TGTGCCAGCAGTTTCGCGCCCGTTGAAGGTGAAGCTTTCTTT. It is translated as CASSFAPVEGEAFF. The rearrangement uses TRBV27 and TRBJ1-1; D remains unclear. Germline V lookup: CDR1 MNHEY, CDR2 SMNVEV (reference sequence). The CDR3 consists of 14 residues. The V and J ends lost 3 bases and 7 bases respectively, with 15 bases between them.

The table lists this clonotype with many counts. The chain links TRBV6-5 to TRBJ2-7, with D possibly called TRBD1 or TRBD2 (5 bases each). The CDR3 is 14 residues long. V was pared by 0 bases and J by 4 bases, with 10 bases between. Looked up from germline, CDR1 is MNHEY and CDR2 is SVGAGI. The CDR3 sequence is CASSYSRGDYEQYF. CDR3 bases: TGTGCCAGCAGTTACTCGAGGGGAGATTACGAGCAGTACTTC.

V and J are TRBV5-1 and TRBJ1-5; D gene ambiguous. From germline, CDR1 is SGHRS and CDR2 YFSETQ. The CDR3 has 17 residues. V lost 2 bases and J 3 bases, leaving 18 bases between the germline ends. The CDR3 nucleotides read TGCGCCAGCAGCTTCCCCTCCCGGGGAGGGTCCAATCAGCCCCAGCATTTT. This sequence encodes CASSFPSRGGSNQPQHF.

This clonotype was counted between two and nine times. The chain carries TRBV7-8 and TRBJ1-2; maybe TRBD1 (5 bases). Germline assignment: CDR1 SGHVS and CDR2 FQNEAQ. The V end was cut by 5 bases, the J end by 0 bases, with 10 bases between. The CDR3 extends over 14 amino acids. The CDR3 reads CASSRGRSNYGYTF. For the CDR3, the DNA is TGTGCCAGCAGCCGGGGACGGTCTAACTATGGCTACACCTTC.

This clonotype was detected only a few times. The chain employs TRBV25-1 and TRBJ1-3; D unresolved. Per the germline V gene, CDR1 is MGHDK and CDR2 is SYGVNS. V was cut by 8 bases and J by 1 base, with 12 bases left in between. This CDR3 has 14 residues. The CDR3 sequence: CASDDGGSGNTIYF. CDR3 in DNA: TGTGCCAGCGATGACGGAGGGTCTGGAAACACCATATATTTT.

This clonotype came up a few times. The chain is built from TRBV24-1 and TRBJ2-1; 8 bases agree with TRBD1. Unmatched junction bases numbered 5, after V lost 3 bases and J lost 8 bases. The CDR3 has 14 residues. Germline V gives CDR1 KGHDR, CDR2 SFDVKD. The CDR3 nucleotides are TGTGCCACCAGTGATCCCGGGACAGGAGATGAGCAGTTCTTC. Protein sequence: CATSDPGTGDEQFF.

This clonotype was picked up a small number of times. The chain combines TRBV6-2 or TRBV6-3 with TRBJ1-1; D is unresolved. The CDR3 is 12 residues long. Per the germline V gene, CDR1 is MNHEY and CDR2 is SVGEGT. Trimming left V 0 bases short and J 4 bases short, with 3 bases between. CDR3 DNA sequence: TGTGCCAGCAGTTACTCACTCACTGAAGCTTTCTTT. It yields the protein CASSYSLTEAFF.

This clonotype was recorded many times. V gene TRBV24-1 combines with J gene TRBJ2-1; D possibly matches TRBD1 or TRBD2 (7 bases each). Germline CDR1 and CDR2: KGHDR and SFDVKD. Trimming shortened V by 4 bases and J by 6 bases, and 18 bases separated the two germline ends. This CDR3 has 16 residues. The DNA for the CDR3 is TGTGCCACCAGTGACTCAGACAGGGAGGGGGTCAATGAGCAGTTCTTC. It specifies CATSDSDREGVNEQFF.

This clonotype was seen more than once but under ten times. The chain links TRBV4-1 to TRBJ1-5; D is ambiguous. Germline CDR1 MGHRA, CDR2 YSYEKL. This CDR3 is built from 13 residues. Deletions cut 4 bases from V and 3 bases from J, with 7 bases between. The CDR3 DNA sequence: TGCGCCAGCAGCCGCGACCACAATCAGCCCCAGCATTTT. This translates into CASSRDHNQPQHF.

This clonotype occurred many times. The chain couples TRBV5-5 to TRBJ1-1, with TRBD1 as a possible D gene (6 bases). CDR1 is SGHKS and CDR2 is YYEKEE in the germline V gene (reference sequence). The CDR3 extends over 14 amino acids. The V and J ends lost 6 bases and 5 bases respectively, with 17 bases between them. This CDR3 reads CASTLDRYKTEAFF. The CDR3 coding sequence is TGTGCCAGCACCCTCGACAGGTATAAGACTGAAGCTTTCTTT.

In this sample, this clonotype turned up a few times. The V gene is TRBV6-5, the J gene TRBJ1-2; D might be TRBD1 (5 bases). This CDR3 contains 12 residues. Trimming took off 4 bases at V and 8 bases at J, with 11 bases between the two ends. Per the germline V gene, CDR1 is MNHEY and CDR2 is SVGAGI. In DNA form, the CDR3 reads TGTGCCAGCAGTTCCCGGGACGGAGGCTACACCTTC. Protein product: CASSSRDGGYTF.

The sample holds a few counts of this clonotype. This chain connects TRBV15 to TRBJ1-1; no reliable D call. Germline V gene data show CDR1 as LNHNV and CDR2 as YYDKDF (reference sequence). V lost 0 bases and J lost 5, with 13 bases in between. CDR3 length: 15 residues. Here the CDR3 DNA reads TGTGCCACCAGCAGAGATAGAGCAGGAGGGACTGAAGCTTTCTTT. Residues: CATSRDRAGGTEAFF.

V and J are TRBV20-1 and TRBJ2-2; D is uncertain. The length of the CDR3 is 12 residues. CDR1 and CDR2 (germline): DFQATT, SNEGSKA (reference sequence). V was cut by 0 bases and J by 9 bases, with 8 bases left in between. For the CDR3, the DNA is TGCAGTGCTAGAGAGGGTGTCAGGGAGCTGTTTTTT. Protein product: CSAREGVRELFF.

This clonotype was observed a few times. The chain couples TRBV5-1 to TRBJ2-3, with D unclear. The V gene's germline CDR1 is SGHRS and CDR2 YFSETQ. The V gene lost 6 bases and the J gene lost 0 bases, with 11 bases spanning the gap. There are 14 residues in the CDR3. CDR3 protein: CASKQLTSTDTQYF. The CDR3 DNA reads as TGCGCCAGCAAACAACTAACTAGCACAGATACGCAGTATTTT. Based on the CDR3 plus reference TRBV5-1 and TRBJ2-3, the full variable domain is KAGVTQTPRYLIKTRGQQVTLSCSPISGHRSVSWYQQTPGQGLQFLFEYFSETQRNKGNFPGRFSGRQFSNSRSEMNVSTLELGDSALYLCASKQLTSTDTQYFGPGTRLTVL.

The CDR3 region has the DNA TGTGCCAGCAGCCCCCGGGCCGCCGGCCGTACCATATATTTT. Residues: CASSPRAAGRTIYF. The chain has TRBV7-9 and TRBJ1-3; D gene unclear. Germline values: CDR1 SEHNR, CDR2 FQNEAQ (reference sequence). The V gene lost 5 bases and the J gene lost 10 bases, with 18 bases spanning the gap. This CDR3 has 14 amino acids. Full variable domain (missing parts from reference TRBV7-9 and TRBJ1-3): DTGVSQNPRHKITKRGQNVTFRCDPISEHNRLYWYRQTLGQGPEFLTYFQNEAQLEKSRLLSDRFSAERPKGSFSTLEIQRTEQGDSAMYLCASSPRAAGRTIYFGEGSWLTVV.

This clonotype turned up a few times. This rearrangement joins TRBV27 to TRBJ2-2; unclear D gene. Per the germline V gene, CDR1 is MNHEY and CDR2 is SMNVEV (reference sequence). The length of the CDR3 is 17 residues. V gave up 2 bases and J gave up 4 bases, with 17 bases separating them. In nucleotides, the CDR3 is TGTGCCAGCAGTTTACGGAAGGTGTCCCGTGGCACCGGGGAGCTGTTTTTT. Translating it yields CASSLRKVSRGTGELFF.

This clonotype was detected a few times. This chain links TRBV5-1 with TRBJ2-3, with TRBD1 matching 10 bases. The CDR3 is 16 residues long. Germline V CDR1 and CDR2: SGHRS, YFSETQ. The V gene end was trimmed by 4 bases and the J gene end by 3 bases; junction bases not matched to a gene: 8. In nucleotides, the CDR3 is TGCGCCAGCAGCCGAGGAGACAGGGGGCTAACAGATACGCAGTATTTT. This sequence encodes CASSRGDRGLTDTQYF.

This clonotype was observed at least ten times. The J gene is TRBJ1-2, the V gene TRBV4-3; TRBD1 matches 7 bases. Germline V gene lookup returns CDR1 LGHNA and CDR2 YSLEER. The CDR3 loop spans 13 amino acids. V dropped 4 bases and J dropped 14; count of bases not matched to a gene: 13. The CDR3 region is CASSPEVGYRGTF. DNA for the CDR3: TGCGCCAGCAGCCCAGAGGTGGGGTACAGGGGAACCTTC.